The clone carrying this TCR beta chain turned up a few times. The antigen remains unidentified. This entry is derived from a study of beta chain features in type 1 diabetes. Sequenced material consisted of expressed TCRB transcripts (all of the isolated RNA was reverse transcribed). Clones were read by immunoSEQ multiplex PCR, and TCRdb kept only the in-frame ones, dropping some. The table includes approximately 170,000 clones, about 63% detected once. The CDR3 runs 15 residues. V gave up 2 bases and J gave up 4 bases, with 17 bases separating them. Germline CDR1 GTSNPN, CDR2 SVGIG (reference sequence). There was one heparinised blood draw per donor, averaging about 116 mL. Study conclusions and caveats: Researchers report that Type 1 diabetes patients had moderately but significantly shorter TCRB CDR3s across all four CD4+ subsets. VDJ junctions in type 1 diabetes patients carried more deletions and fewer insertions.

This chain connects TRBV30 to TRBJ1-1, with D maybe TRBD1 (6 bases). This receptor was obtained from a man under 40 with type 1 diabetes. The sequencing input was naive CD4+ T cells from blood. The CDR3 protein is CAWSRQGKISTEAFF. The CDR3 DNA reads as TGTGCCTGGAGTAGGCAGGGGAAAATAAGCACTGAAGCTTTCTTT.